Below, 13 T cell receptor beta chains from the same sample are listed, as sequenced in a study of graft-versus-host responses after intestinal transplantation. Measured with immunoSEQ multiplex PCR; TCRdb has only the in-frame clones, and not every one. In the table there are over 100,000 clones, about 95% of which are singletons. These receptors' targets are unknown. Sequencing used unstimulated CD8+ T cells sorted from spleen or lymph node cells, obtained before intestinal transplant. These receptors were collected from a human donor who received an intestinal transplant.

Only one count was recorded for this clone. The rearrangement links TRBV5-6 to TRBJ2-3, with 13 bases that match TRBD2. CDR3 length: 16 residues. Trimming at V came to 2 bases and at J to 1 base, leaving 1 base not matched to a gene. The germline gives CDR1 SGHDT, CDR2 YYEEEE. The CDR3 spells CASSFGLAGGTDTQYF. The DNA for the CDR3 is TGTGCCAGCAGCTTTGGACTAGCGGGGGGCACAGATACGCAGTATTTT. The full variable domain, completed using reference TRBV5-6 and TRBJ2-3, is DAGVTQSPTHLIKTRGQQVTLRCSPKSGHDTVSWYQQALGQGPQFIFQYYEEEERQRGNFPDRFSGHQFPNYSSELNVNALLLGDSALYLCASSFGLAGGTDTQYFGPGTRLTVL.

This clone has just one count. The chain uses TRBV19 and TRBJ2-1, with 9 bases aligning to TRBD2. The CDR3 has 16 residues. J gave up 8 bases and V 4 bases, and 12 bases lay outside the gene matches. Germline values: CDR1 LNHDA, CDR2 SQIVND (reference sequence). CDR3 DNA: TGTGCCAGTAGTAAATCGCCGGGACTAGCTCTCGATGAGCAGTTCTTC. Translation: CASSKSPGLALDEQFF.

This chain connects TRBV7-3 to TRBJ2-5; 7 nucleotides agree with TRBD2. This CDR3 region has 15 residues. The ends lost 4 bases at V and 1 base at J; junction bases unmatched: 6. Germline loops: CDR1 SGHTA, CDR2 FQGTGA. The CDR3 loop reads CASSSSGRVQETQYF. CDR3 nucleotide sequence: TGTGCCAGCAGCTCTAGCGGTCGGGTCCAAGAGACCCAGTACTTC.

The V call is TRBV28, the J call TRBJ2-1; 12 bases align to TRBD1. This CDR3 comprises 16 residues. Trimming removed 2 bases from V and 6 bases from J; junction bases left unmatched: 5. Germline values: CDR1 MDHEN, CDR2 SYDVKM. The CDR3 protein is CASSLTVGQGANEQFF. DNA for the CDR3: TGTGCCAGCAGTTTAACGGTGGGACAGGGGGCCAATGAGCAGTTCTTC.

This clone was observed a single time. The DNA for the CDR3 is TGTGCCAGCAGCTTCGGGGGCGCATCCTACAATGAGCAGTTCTTC. It encodes CASSFGGASYNEQFF. V usage is TRBV14 and J usage is TRBJ2-1, with D perhaps given as TRBD1 or TRBD2 (6 bases each). The germline gives CDR1 SGHDN, CDR2 FVKESK. V lost 5 bases and J 1 base, leaving 12 bases between the germline ends. The CDR3 length is 15 residues.

This clone was found a few times. The V gene is TRBV28, the J gene TRBJ1-1, with 7 bases aligning to TRBD1. Germline V gene sequence: CDR1 MDHEN, CDR2 SYDVKM. CDR3 length: 13 residues. The V and J ends lost 7 bases and 0 bases, in that order; junction bases with no gene match: 2. CDR3 sequence reads: CASKGQMNTEAFF. As DNA, the CDR3 is TGTGCCAGCAAGGGACAGATGAACACTGAAGCTTTCTTT.

The CDR3 bases are TGTGCCAGCAGTTTCGCCCTAGCGGGAACCTACGAGCAGTACTTC. Amino acids: CASSFALAGTYEQYF. The V and J genes are TRBV28 and TRBJ2-7, with 9 positions matching TRBD2. V shed 3 bases and J 2 bases; nucleotides not matched to a gene: 5. Germline lookup yields CDR1 MDHEN and CDR2 SYDVKM. CDR3 size: 15 residues.

The V call is TRBV21-1, the J call TRBJ1-3; the table's D call TRBD1 went unverified against the DNA. TRBV21-1 is labeled a pseudogene. CDR3 length: 16 residues. The CDR3 reads CASSKERGSSGNTIYF. CDR3 bases: TGTGCCAGCAGCAAAGAAAGGGGGAGCTCTGGAAACACCATATATTTT.

The V and J genes are TRBV11-2 and TRBJ2-7; TRBD1 is a possible D gene (6 bases). Germline V gene lookup returns CDR1 SGHAT and CDR2 FQNNGV. The V end lost 7 bases, the J end lost 1 base, and 17 bases lay between the germline ends. CDR3 length: 15 amino acids. DNA of the CDR3: TGTGCCAGCACCCTTAGGGCAGGGGAATCCTACGAGCAGTACTTC. This codes for CASTLRAGESYEQYF.

The J gene is TRBJ2-7, the V gene TRBV6-5, with D unclear. V lost 4 bases, J lost 4 bases, and 20 bases lay in between. The CDR3 runs to 16 residues. The V gene's germline CDR1 is MNHEY and CDR2 SVGAGI. DNA of the CDR3: TGTGCCAGCAGTTCACCCTGGACGTACCAAAATTACGAGCAGTACTTC. This sequence encodes CASSSPWTYQNYEQYF.

This chain uses TRBV28 with TRBJ2-5; TRBD1 might be the D (6 bases). This CDR3 has 15 residues. V was trimmed by 7 bases and J by 4 bases, leaving 19 bases between them. Germline assignment: CDR1 MDHEN and CDR2 SYDVKM. CDR3 protein: CASTSPTGMTETQYF. In DNA form, the CDR3 reads TGTGCCAGCACCTCCCCCACAGGGATGACAGAGACCCAGTACTTC.

This clone was seen once. The chain carries TRBV13 and TRBJ1-1; D might be TRBD1 (5 bases). The CDR3 is 16 amino acids. Per the germline V gene, CDR1 is PRHDT and CDR2 is FYEKMQ (reference sequence). The V gene lost 4 bases and the J gene lost 5 bases, with 20 bases spanning the gap. The CDR3 DNA reads TGTGCCAGCAGCTCCCAGGGAATAGCGGGCGGAACTGAAGCTTTCTTT. Its protein is CASSSQGIAGGTEAFF.

The CDR3 region has the DNA TGTGCCAGCAAAATTTTCGGTGGTAGAAACATTCAGTACTTC. Its translation: CASKIFGGRNIQYF. This chain uses TRBV2 with TRBJ2-4; no reliable D call. The CDR3 loop spans 14 amino acids. Germline CDR1 is SNHLY and CDR2 is FYNNEI. Between the trimmed V and J ends, which lost 7 bases and 6 bases, there was a span of 16 bases. Looking up the rest from reference TRBV2 and TRBJ2-4 gives the full variable domain: EPEVTQTPSHQVTQMGQEVILRCVPISNHLYFYWYRQILGQKVEFLVSFYNNEISEKSEIFDDQFSVERPDGSNFTLKIRSTKLEDSAMYFCASKIFGGRNIQYFGAGTRLSVL.